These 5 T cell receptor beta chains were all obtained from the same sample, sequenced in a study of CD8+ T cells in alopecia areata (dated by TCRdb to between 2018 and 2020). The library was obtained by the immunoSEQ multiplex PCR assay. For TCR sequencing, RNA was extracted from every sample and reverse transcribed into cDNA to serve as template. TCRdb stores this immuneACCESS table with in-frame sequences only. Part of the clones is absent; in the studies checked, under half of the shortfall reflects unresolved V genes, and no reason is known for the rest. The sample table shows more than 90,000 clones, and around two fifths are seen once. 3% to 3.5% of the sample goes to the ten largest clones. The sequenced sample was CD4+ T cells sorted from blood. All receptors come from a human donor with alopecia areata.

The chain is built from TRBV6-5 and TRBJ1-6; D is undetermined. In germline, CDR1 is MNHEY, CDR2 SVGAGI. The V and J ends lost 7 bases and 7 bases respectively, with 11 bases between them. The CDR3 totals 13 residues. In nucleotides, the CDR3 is TGTGCCAGCAATCCCTCCCCGAATTCACCCCTCCACTTT. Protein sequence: CASNPSPNSPLHF.

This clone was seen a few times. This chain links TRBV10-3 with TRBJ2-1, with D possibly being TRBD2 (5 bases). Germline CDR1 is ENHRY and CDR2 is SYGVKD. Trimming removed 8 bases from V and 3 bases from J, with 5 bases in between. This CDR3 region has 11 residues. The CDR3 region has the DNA TGTGCCATCGCGGGCTACAATGAGCAGTTCTTC. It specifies CAIAGYNEQFF.

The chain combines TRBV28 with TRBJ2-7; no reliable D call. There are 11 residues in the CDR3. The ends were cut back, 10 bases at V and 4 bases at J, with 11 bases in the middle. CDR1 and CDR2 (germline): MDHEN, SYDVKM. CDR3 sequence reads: CATKSEYEQYF. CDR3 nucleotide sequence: TGTGCCACCAAAAGCGAATACGAGCAGTACTTC.

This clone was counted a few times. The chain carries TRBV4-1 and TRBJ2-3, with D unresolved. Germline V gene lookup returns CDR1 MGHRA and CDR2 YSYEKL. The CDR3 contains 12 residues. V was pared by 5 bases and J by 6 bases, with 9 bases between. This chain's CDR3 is CASSSPRDTQYF. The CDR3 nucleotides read TGCGCCAGCAGCTCCCCCCGCGATACGCAGTATTTT.

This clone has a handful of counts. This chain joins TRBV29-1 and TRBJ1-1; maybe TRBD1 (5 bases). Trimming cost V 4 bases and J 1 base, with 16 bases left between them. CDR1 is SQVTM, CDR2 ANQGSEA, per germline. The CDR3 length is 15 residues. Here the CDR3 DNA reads TGCAGCGTTGTAGGGGAGAGGATAAGGAACACTGAAGCTTTCTTT. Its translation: CSVVGERIRNTEAFF.